Below, 15 T cell receptor beta chains from the same sample are listed, as sequenced in a study of early T cells in non-severe SARS-CoV-2 infection. MiXCR was run by TCRdb on the 5' RACE reads, yielding one entry per CDR3 protein. The data contain fewer than 120,000 distinct CDR3 sequences, around 12% of them singletons. The sequences come from whole blood, collected at baseline. The source of these receptors is an adult who was a healthcare worker with PCR-confirmed SARS-CoV-2 infection or an uninfected control (not recorded which).

The rearrangement links TRBV7-2 to TRBJ2-1; 9 positions match TRBD2. J gave up 2 bases and V 2 bases, and 4 bases lay outside the gene matches. The germline CDR1 and CDR2 sequences are SGHTA and FQGNSA. CDR3 size: 16 residues. CDR3 nucleotides: TGTGCCAGCAGCTTAAGGAAGCGGGAGGCCTACAATGAGCAGTTCTTC. Amino acids: CASSLRKREAYNEQFF.

This clonotype has a handful of counts. The V gene is TRBV7-2, the J gene TRBJ1-2; 8 bases fit TRBD1. V lost 5 bases and J lost 1; bases outside the gene matches: 6. This CDR3 has 15 residues. Germline CDR1 is SGHTA and CDR2 is FQGNSA. CDR3 residues: CASSHTGGINYGYTF. The DNA of the CDR3 is TGTGCCAGCAGCCATACAGGGGGAATTAACTATGGCTACACCTTC.

There are many counts of this clonotype. This rearrangement joins TRBV7-2 to TRBJ1-3; 7 nucleotides line up with TRBD1. The CDR3 length is 16 residues. In germline, CDR1 is SGHTA, CDR2 FQGNSA. V shed 1 base and J 4 bases; nucleotides not matched to a gene: 7. CDR3 sequence: CASSLVTGTVGNTIYF. The CDR3 nucleotides read TGTGCCAGCAGCTTAGTAACCGGGACAGTGGGAAACACCATATATTTT.

This clonotype was found a few times. The CDR3 loop is CASSANRDLNTEAFF. The CDR3 nucleotides read TGTGCCAGCAGCGCTAACAGAGATTTGAACACTGAAGCTTTCTTT. This chain links TRBV6-1 with TRBJ1-1, with unresolved D. V was shortened by 6 bases and J by 0 bases, with 14 bases between the two germline ends. Germline V gene data show CDR1 as MNHNS and CDR2 as SASEGT. This CDR3 has 15 amino acids.

This clonotype was observed a few times. CDR3 residues: CASDTAYEQYF. The DNA for the CDR3 is TGTGCCTCGGACACGGCCTACGAGCAGTACTTC. The genes are TRBV30 and TRBJ2-7, with D perhaps matching TRBD1 (5 bases). This CDR3 contains 11 residues. Germline loops: CDR1 GTSNPN, CDR2 SVGIG (reference sequence). V lost 7 bases and J lost 2, with 9 bases in between. The variable domain in full, completed from reference TRBV30 and TRBJ2-7, reads SQTIHQWPATLVQPVGSPLSLECTVEGTSNPNLYWYRQAAGRGLQLLFYSVGIGQISSEVPQNLSASRPQDRQFILSSKKLLLSDSGFYLCASDTAYEQYFGPGTRLTVT.

The sample holds a few counts of this clonotype. A junction boundary mismatches the germline segment, possibly from a read error. The chain couples TRBV7-7 to TRBJ2-1, with a possible D match to TRBD2 (6 bases). Per the germline V gene, CDR1 is SSHAT and CDR2 is FNYEAQ (reference sequence). The CDR3 covers 15 residues. The CDR3 nucleotides read TGTGCTAGCAGCTTAGTTAGCGGATCCTACAATGAGCAGTTCTTC. It encodes CASSLVSGSYNEQFF.

This clonotype has more than one count but fewer than ten. The CDR3 loop reads CASSGARTGEQFF. The CDR3 DNA sequence: TGCGCCAGCAGTGGGGCCCGAACGGGTGAGCAGTTCTTC. J is TRBJ2-1 and V is TRBV10-1; D unclear. CDR1 is WNHNN and CDR2 is SYGVQD in the germline V gene (reference sequence). V was clipped by 4 bases and J by 9 bases, with 13 bases between them. The CDR3 runs to 13 residues.

This clonotype was observed a handful of times. The chain joins TRBV28 to TRBJ2-6; 7 nucleotides match TRBD1. The CDR3 loop spans 18 amino acids. V lost 2 bases, J lost 0 bases, and 7 bases stayed unmatched. The germline V gene encodes CDR1 MDHEN and CDR2 SYDVKM. CDR3 amino acids: CASSLLDRVSSGANVLTF. DNA for the CDR3: TGTGCCAGCAGTTTACTCGACAGGGTGAGCTCTGGGGCCAACGTCCTGACTTTC.

This sequence joins TRBV6-5 and TRBJ2-7; 7 bases align to TRBD1. V lost 6 bases, J lost 2 bases, and 4 bases stayed unmatched. CDR1 and CDR2 (germline): MNHEY, SVGAGI. There are 13 residues in the CDR3. The CDR3 loop is CASRLDRAYEQYF. The DNA for the CDR3 is TGTGCCAGCAGACTTGACAGGGCCTACGAGCAGTACTTC.

This clonotype showed up many times. The V call is TRBV7-9, the J call TRBJ1-3; D uncertain. CDR1 and CDR2 (germline): SEHNR, FQNEAQ (reference sequence). The V gene lost 5 bases and the J gene lost 4 bases, with 9 bases spanning the gap. This CDR3 region has 13 residues. The CDR3 loop is CASSPSIGNTIYF. The CDR3 DNA reads as TGTGCCAGCAGCCCCTCGATAGGAAACACCATATATTTT.

This clonotype was detected only a few times. The chain carries TRBV24-1 and TRBJ2-7, with a tentative D call TRBD2 (6 bases). CDR3 length equals 15 residues. Germline V gives CDR1 KGHDR, CDR2 SFDVKD. V was trimmed by 2 bases and J by 3 bases, leaving 13 bases between them. The CDR3 loop reads CATSDSHGTYYEQYF. The CDR3 coding sequence is TGTGCCACCAGTGATTCCCACGGGACTTACTACGAGCAGTACTTC.

This sequence joins TRBV20-1 and TRBJ2-7; tentative D call: TRBD1 (5 bases). There are 13 residues in the CDR3. V was clipped by 6 bases and J by 3 bases, with 15 bases between them. The germline V gene encodes CDR1 DFQATT and CDR2 SNEGSKA (reference sequence). CDR3 in DNA: TGCAGTGCGGAGAGAGACAGTTTCTACGAGCAGTACTTC. Protein product: CSAERDSFYEQYF.

V and J are TRBV12-3 or TRBV12-4 and TRBJ2-7; the D call may be TRBD1 or TRBD2 (5 bases each). The CDR3 consists of 15 residues. Between the trimmed V and J ends, which lost 8 bases and 3 bases, there was a span of 20 bases. CDR3: CASGNSGTDYYEQYF. In DNA form, the CDR3 reads TGTGCCAGCGGTAATTCCGGGACGGATTACTACGAGCAGTACTTC.

The CDR3 nucleotides read TGTGCCTGGAGTGGGACAGTCAATTCACCCCTCCACTTT. Translating it yields CAWSGTVNSPLHF. The J gene is TRBJ1-6, the V gene TRBV30, with D tentatively TRBD1 (6 bases). CDR3 length equals 13 residues. Trimming pared 1 base from V and 7 bases from J, leaving 8 bases between. Germline lookup yields CDR1 GTSNPN and CDR2 SVGIG (reference sequence).

V gene TRBV6-6 combines with J gene TRBJ1-4; no firm D call. This CDR3 is built from 13 residues. Trimming stripped 2 bases from V and 12 bases from J, with 13 bases between. From germline, CDR1 is MNHNY and CDR2 SVGAGI (reference sequence). The CDR3 here is CASSYKQHQELFF. The CDR3 DNA reads TGTGCCAGCAGTTACAAGCAGCACCAGGAACTGTTTTTT.